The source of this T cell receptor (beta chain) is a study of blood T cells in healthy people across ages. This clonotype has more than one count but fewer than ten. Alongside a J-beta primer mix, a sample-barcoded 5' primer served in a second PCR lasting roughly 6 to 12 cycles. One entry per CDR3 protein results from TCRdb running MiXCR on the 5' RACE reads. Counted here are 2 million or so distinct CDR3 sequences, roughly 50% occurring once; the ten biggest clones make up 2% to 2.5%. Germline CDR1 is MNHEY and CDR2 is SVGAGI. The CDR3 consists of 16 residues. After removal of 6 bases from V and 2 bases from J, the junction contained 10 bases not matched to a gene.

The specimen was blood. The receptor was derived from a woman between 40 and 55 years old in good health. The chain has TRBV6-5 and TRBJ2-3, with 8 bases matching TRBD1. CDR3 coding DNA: TGTGCCAGCAGGAAAACAGGGACAGGCATCACAGATACGCAGTATTTT. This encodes CASRKTGTGITDTQYF.